Below, 19 T cell receptor beta chains from the same sample are listed, as sequenced in a study of naive and memory T cell subsets. The antigens for these receptors are not known. Both TRBC1 and TRBC2 were covered by a beta constant-region primer of two equimolar oligonucleotides. The ligated cDNA underwent four PCR rounds using SP2 and nested alpha and beta constant-region primers. TCRdb ran MiXCR on the UMI-ligation and nested PCR reads and lists one entry per CDR3 protein. Of around 140,000 distinct CDR3 sequences in the sample, approximately 21% were seen once. General study points: A few larger clonotypes appeared in naive repertoires, especially CD8, possibly memory cells re-expressing CD45RA.

The sequencing sample was made of naive CD8+ T cells from blood. The source of these receptors is a human donor in good health.

The chain recombines TRBV27 with TRBJ2-1, with unresolved D. This CDR3 has 14 residues. The V and J ends lost 5 bases and 8 bases respectively, with 16 bases between them. Germline loops: CDR1 MNHEY, CDR2 SMNVEV (reference sequence). The CDR3 spells CASSAFYGIYEQFF. CDR3 nucleotide sequence: TGTGCCAGCAGTGCGTTTTATGGTATCTATGAGCAGTTCTTC.

The rearrangement links TRBV6-2 or TRBV6-3 to TRBJ2-1; D perhaps matches TRBD2 (5 bases). Germline loops: CDR1 MNHEY, CDR2 SVGEGT. V was trimmed by 5 bases and J by 6 bases, leaving 17 bases between them. The CDR3 length is 15 residues. CDR3 in DNA: TGTGCCAGCAGTCCACTTAAACTAGTTCGCAATGAGCAGTTCTTC. It is translated as CASSPLKLVRNEQFF.

V is TRBV12-3 or TRBV12-4 and J is TRBJ2-2; D unresolved. This CDR3 spans 15 amino acids. The V gene lost 3 bases and the J gene lost 0 bases, with 8 bases spanning the gap. The CDR3 sequence is CASSFWAANTGELFF. In nucleotides, the CDR3 is TGTGCCAGCAGTTTCTGGGCCGCGAACACCGGGGAGCTGTTTTTT.

V gene TRBV9 combines with J gene TRBJ2-1; 12 positions agree with TRBD2. The V segment lost 6 bases and the J segment 8 bases; nucleotides outside the gene matches: 6. CDR1 is SGDLS, CDR2 YYNGEE, per germline. CDR3 length: 14 residues. CDR3 DNA sequence: TGTGCCAGCAAGACGGGACTAGCGGGCGATGAGCAGTTCTTC. Its protein is CASKTGLAGDEQFF.

The chain couples TRBV28 to TRBJ2-5; D gene uncertain. The CDR3 loop spans 16 amino acids. The germline gives CDR1 MDHEN, CDR2 SYDVKM. Trimming shortened V by 3 bases and J by 1 base, and 15 bases separated the two germline ends. CDR3 sequence reads: CASSFLSLGLQETQYF. DNA of the CDR3: TGTGCCAGCAGTTTTCTGTCCCTTGGCCTCCAAGAGACCCAGTACTTC.

The rearrangement joins TRBV4-1 to TRBJ2-3, with D unclear. Trimming removed 4 bases at V and 5 bases at J, with 10 bases between. CDR1 is MGHRA, CDR2 YSYEKL, per germline. The CDR3 spans 13 residues. CDR3 nucleotides: TGCGCCAGCAGCCTTTTAGCCGTAGATACGCAGTATTTT. Protein product: CASSLLAVDTQYF.

This clonotype has just a few counts. The V and J genes are TRBV2 and TRBJ1-1; TRBD1 agrees at 8 bases. CDR1 and CDR2 (germline): SNHLY, FYNNEI. The CDR3 has 14 amino acids. V lost 7 bases, J lost 5 bases, and 9 bases stayed unmatched. CDR3 amino acids: CASTRDRGETEAFF. The CDR3 DNA reads TGTGCCAGCACCCGAGACAGGGGAGAGACTGAAGCTTTCTTT.

The chain carries TRBV20-1 and TRBJ2-5, with D tentatively TRBD2 (6 bases). The CDR3 spans 12 residues. Germline values: CDR1 DFQATT, CDR2 SNEGSKA (reference sequence). V gave up 0 bases and J gave up 4 bases, with 6 bases separating them. The CDR3 coding sequence is TGCAGTGCTAGAGACGGGGGAGAGACCCAGTACTTC. This sequence encodes CSARDGGETQYF.

This CDR3 is CASSIPQGVQPQHF. Written as DNA, the CDR3 is TGTGCCAGCAGTATACCACAGGGTGTTCAGCCCCAGCATTTT. The V and J genes are TRBV28 and TRBJ1-5; D possibly corresponds to TRBD1 (6 bases). CDR3 length: 14 amino acids. Germline CDR1 MDHEN, CDR2 SYDVKM. V was trimmed by 5 bases and J by 6 bases, leaving 14 bases between them.

There are a few counts of this clonotype. This rearrangement joins TRBV29-1 to TRBJ1-1; tentatively, D is TRBD1 (6 bases). The CDR3 covers 12 residues. Per the germline V gene, CDR1 is SQVTM and CDR2 is ANQGSEA. V was cut by 4 bases and J by 3 bases, with 9 bases left in between. CDR3 in amino acids: CSVGAGDTEAFF. CDR3 nucleotide sequence: TGCAGCGTTGGGGCAGGGGACACTGAAGCTTTCTTT.

This clonotype came up a few times. This chain links TRBV18 with TRBJ1-2, with D perhaps TRBD1 (5 bases). This CDR3 comprises 14 residues. Germline lookup yields CDR1 KGHSH and CDR2 LQKENI. V lost 1 base to trimming and J lost 7 bases, with 13 bases between them. CDR3 sequence: CASSPLFLGAGYTF. The CDR3 bases are TGTGCCAGCTCACCACTCTTCCTAGGGGCTGGCTACACCTTC.

This chain uses TRBV6-2 or TRBV6-3 with TRBJ2-1, with no clear D. CDR3 size: 17 residues. The ends were cut back, 2 bases at V and 2 bases at J, with 16 bases in the middle. Germline V gives CDR1 MNHEY, CDR2 SVGEGT. The DNA of the CDR3 is TGTGCCAGCAGTTACGTCCCCTCTAGTCCGCCCTACAATGAGCAGTTCTTC. This sequence encodes CASSYVPSSPPYNEQFF.

This clonotype has at least ten counts. Its ends do not fully match the called genes, so a read error is possible. The V gene is TRBV27, the J gene TRBJ2-7, with no clear D. Germline values: CDR1 MNHEY, CDR2 SMNVEV (reference sequence). The CDR3 sequence is 12 residues long. The CDR3 here is CASSLTGYEQYF. The CDR3 DNA reads as TGCGCCAGCAGCTTGACCGGGTACGAGCAGTACTTC.

The chain couples TRBV9 to TRBJ2-1; unclear D gene. Germline lookup yields CDR1 SGDLS and CDR2 YYNGEE. The CDR3 covers 13 residues. Trimming pared 4 bases from V and 5 bases from J, leaving 10 bases between. CDR3 loop: CASSPWLNNEQFF. CDR3 nucleotides: TGTGCCAGCAGCCCCTGGCTCAACAATGAGCAGTTCTTC.

This clonotype was detected a few times. The genes are TRBV20-1 and TRBJ1-4; D may correspond to TRBD1 or TRBD2 (5 bases each). The J call may be faulty, since TRBJ2-2 better matches the DNA end. Germline CDR1 reads DFQATT; CDR2 reads SNEGSKA (reference sequence). The CDR3 runs to 11 residues. CDR3 nucleotide sequence: TGCAGTGCTAGGTGGGGGGGGGAGCTGTTTTTT. As protein: CSARWGGELFF.

This clonotype was detected a few times. V gene TRBV28 combines with J gene TRBJ2-1; D not certain. V gave up 10 bases and J gave up 5 bases, with 12 bases separating them. Germline CDR1 and CDR2: MDHEN and SYDVKM. CDR3 length: 12 residues. The CDR3, as DNA: TGTGCCACCCACGGACGGGACAATGAGCAGTTCTTC. This gives the protein CATHGRDNEQFF. Based on the CDR3 plus reference TRBV28 and TRBJ2-1, the full variable domain is DVKVTQSSRYLVKRTGEKVFLECVQDMDHENMFWYRQDPGLGLRLIYFSYDVKMKEKGDIPEGYSVSREKKERFSLILESASTNQTSMYLCATHGRDNEQFFGPGTRLTVL.

In its sample, this clonotype was seen a few times. The chain has TRBV27 and TRBJ2-3; D is perhaps TRBD1 (5 bases). Trimming left V 5 bases short and J 3 bases short, with 18 bases between. Germline CDR1 is MNHEY and CDR2 is SMNVEV (reference sequence). The CDR3 length is 16 residues. The CDR3 is CASSPNQGMMTDTQYF. In DNA form, the CDR3 reads TGTGCCAGCAGTCCCAATCAGGGTATGATGACAGATACGCAGTATTTT.

The V call is TRBV5-6, the J call TRBJ2-3; D ambiguous. The CDR3 runs to 15 residues. Germline V gives CDR1 SGHDT, CDR2 YYEEEE. Trimming left V 2 bases short and J 0 bases short, with 10 bases between. The CDR3 DNA sequence: TGTGCCAGCAGCTTTCGAGCCCTTAGCACAGATACGCAGTATTTT. This codes for CASSFRALSTDTQYF.

This sequence joins TRBV7-9 and TRBJ1-5; D unresolved. This CDR3 region has 15 residues. Germline lookup yields CDR1 SEHNR and CDR2 FQNEAQ (reference sequence). Trimming removed 5 bases at V and 6 bases at J, with 17 bases between. CDR3 coding DNA: TGTGCCAGCAGCCCCGCTACGGCCAGAGGTCAGCCCCAGCATTTT. Its protein product is CASSPATARGQPQHF.